This T cell receptor beta chain came from a study of identical twins. Study results and limitations: Beta out-of-frame sequences showed weaker excess sharing between twins. Abundant cord blood beta clonotypes carried fewer insertions; memory repertoires showed none. With monozygotic twins, out-of-frame TCR alpha sharing exceeded what models estimated.

Worth noting for this clonotype: Antigen: not known.

Germline values: CDR1 DFQATT, CDR2 SNEGSKA (reference sequence). Trimming removed 3 bases at V and 5 bases at J, with 13 bases between. This CDR3 is 13 amino acids long. cDNA molecules carried unique molecular identifiers, and template switching added a universal primer site. TCRdb re-analysed the 5' RACE reads in MiXCR, keeping a single row per CDR3 protein. Among more than 1.5 million distinct CDR3 sequences, about 30% were seen once, and the ten largest hold approximately 0.29%. This receptor was obtained from a newborn girl in good health. The genes are TRBV20-1 and TRBJ1-1, with D hard to call. Sequenced material: cord blood. DNA for the CDR3: TGCAGTGCTAGTTTAGCAAGAAGAACTGAAGCTTTCTTT. The encoded protein is CSASLARRTEAFF.